Listed here is a single TCR beta chain. Its target is not known. The data belong to a study of cytomegalovirus exposure and HLA in healthy donors. Amplification used 60 Vbeta primers and 13 Jbeta primers. Here immunoSEQ multiplex PCR was the method, and the copy in TCRdb shows in-frame clones only, minus some. Seen here are about 200,000 clones, around 82% observed once, and the top ten hold about 2.8%. V was pared by 6 bases and J by 3 bases, with 11 bases between. This CDR3 spans 13 amino acids. Germline assignment: CDR1 SNHLY and CDR2 FYNNEI. Findings of the study overall: TCR beta sequences reportedly predicted the HLA-A and HLA-B alleles of most subjects accurately.

What was sequenced was PBMCs. The sequence was obtained from a woman in her twenties or thirties in good health and CMV-seronegative. The V and J genes are TRBV2 and TRBJ1-1; TRBD1 might be the D (6 bases). The CDR3 loop is CASSDGQYTEAFF. The CDR3 nucleotides read TGTGCCAGCAGCGATGGACAGTACACTGAAGCTTTCTTT. The full variable domain, completed using reference TRBV2 and TRBJ1-1, is EPEVTQTPSHQVTQMGQEVILRCVPISNHLYFYWYRQILGQKVEFLVSFYNNEISEKSEIFDDQFSVERPDGSNFTLKIRSTKLEDSAMYFCASSDGQYTEAFFGQGTRLTVV.